Each of the 28 T cell receptor beta chains below was sequenced from the same sample in a study of CD8+ T cells in alopecia areata. Treatment given: oral pan-JAK inhibitor, 5-10 mg twice daily. cDNA reverse transcribed from extracted RNA served as the sequencing template. Measured with immunoSEQ multiplex PCR; TCRdb has only the in-frame clones, and not every one. This sample has over 150,000 clones; 53% occur once, and the top ten carry more than 10%. The sequences come from CD8+ T cells sorted from blood, collected at week 24, from a patient treated with tofacitinib. All receptors come from a human donor with alopecia areata.

The chain combines TRBV30 with TRBJ2-1; TRBD2 might be the D (5 bases). V was pared by 1 base and J by 5 bases, with 6 bases between. Germline lookup yields CDR1 GTSNPN and CDR2 SVGIG (reference sequence). The CDR3 totals 12 residues. The DNA of the CDR3 is TGTGCCTGGAGTGACGGGGACAATGAGCAGTTCTTC. Protein: CAWSDGDNEQFF.

V gene TRBV11-1 combines with J gene TRBJ2-3, with D perhaps matching TRBD2 (5 bases). V was trimmed by 5 bases and J by 2 bases, leaving 20 bases between them. The germline V gene encodes CDR1 SGHAT and CDR2 FQDESV (reference sequence). CDR3 size: 17 residues. The CDR3 is CASSLPRDLAATDTQYF. The CDR3 DNA sequence: TGTGCCAGCAGCCTACCCCGTGACCTAGCAGCCACAGATACGCAGTATTTT.

This clone showed up just once. This chain joins TRBV29-1 and TRBJ2-7, with 10 bases identical to TRBD1. J lost 7 bases, V lost 8 bases, and 5 bases had no gene match. Germline V gene lookup returns CDR1 SQVTM and CDR2 ANQGSEA. The CDR3 has 11 residues. The CDR3: CSIGQGDEQYF. CDR3 in DNA: TGCAGCATAGGACAGGGGGATGAGCAGTACTTC.

As to this clone: Other DNA sequences in this specimen translate into the identical CDR3. For the CDR3, the DNA is TGTGCCTGGAGCTGGGGGTCCGGGGAGCTGTTTTTT. Translation: CAWSWGSGELFF. This chain uses TRBV30 with TRBJ2-2; the D gene could be TRBD1 or TRBD2 (5 bases each). The V gene lost 3 bases and the J gene lost 6 bases, with 8 bases spanning the gap. In germline, CDR1 is GTSNPN, CDR2 SVGIG (reference sequence). The CDR3 has 12 amino acids.

This clone was observed a handful of times. The chain carries TRBV4-1 and TRBJ2-2, with TRBD1 matching 9 bases. V shed 4 bases, J shed 5 bases, and the junction held 5 bases outside the gene matches. There are 15 residues in the CDR3. Germline values: CDR1 MGHRA, CDR2 YSYEKL. In nucleotides, the CDR3 is TGCGCCAGCAGCCCGAGACAGGGGGGGACCGGGGAGCTGTTTTTT. It yields the protein CASSPRQGGTGELFF.

This rearrangement joins TRBV4-3 to TRBJ2-2; D tentatively fits TRBD1 or TRBD2 (5 bases each). CDR3 length equals 14 residues. The germline V gene has CDR1 LGHNA and CDR2 YSLEER. The V end lost 4 bases, the J end lost 8 bases, and 14 bases lay between the germline ends. This chain's CDR3 is CASSPGPGGGELFF. CDR3 sequence (DNA): TGCGCCAGCAGCCCGGGACCCGGAGGTGGGGAGCTGTTTTTT.

This chain links TRBV7-8 with TRBJ2-4; no definite D call. With 3 bases removed from V and 0 bases from J, the gap between germline ends came to 9 bases. This CDR3 comprises 15 residues. The germline gives CDR1 SGHVS, CDR2 FQNEAQ. The CDR3 nucleotides are TGTGCCAGCAGCTTGGAGACCCTAGCCAAAAACATTCAGTACTTC. This translates into CASSLETLAKNIQYF.

J is TRBJ2-7 and V is TRBV4-3; TRBD2 agrees at 10 bases. The junction had 7 bases not matched to a gene; V was cut back by 1 base and J by 4 bases. This CDR3 region has 16 residues. Germline assignment: CDR1 LGHNA and CDR2 YSLEER. CDR3 nucleotides: TGCGCCAGCAGCCAAGGGAGGGTAGCGGGGGGTTACGAGCAGTACTTC. Protein product: CASSQGRVAGGYEQYF.

This clone was seen a handful of times. The rearrangement uses TRBV6-6 and TRBJ1-1, with D perhaps TRBD1 (6 bases). V lost 5 bases to trimming and J lost 0 bases, with 10 bases between them. The V gene's germline CDR1 is MNHNY and CDR2 SVGAGI (reference sequence). This CDR3 comprises 14 residues. This CDR3 is CASSPGHLNTEAFF. CDR3 sequence (DNA): TGTGCCAGCAGTCCGGGACACTTGAACACTGAAGCTTTCTTT.

There are a few counts of this clone. V and J are TRBV6-5 and TRBJ1-2; D is unresolved. In germline, CDR1 is MNHEY, CDR2 SVGAGI. The length of the CDR3 is 13 residues. Trimming took off 8 bases at V and 3 bases at J, with 13 bases between the two ends. The CDR3 is CASRLAGHYGYTF. The CDR3 DNA sequence: TGTGCCAGCCGGCTCGCCGGGCACTATGGCTACACCTTC.

This rearrangement joins TRBV6-5 to TRBJ1-6; possible D gene TRBD1, 6 bases. This CDR3 is 15 amino acids long. V gave up 2 bases and J gave up 7 bases, with 12 bases separating them. CDR1 and CDR2 from the germline V gene are MNHEY and SVGAGI. CDR3 bases: TGTGCCAGCAGTTACCAGGACGGGACAAATTCACCCCTCCACTTT. This gives the protein CASSYQDGTNSPLHF.

The V gene is TRBV7-3, the J gene TRBJ2-5; D is uncertain. Deletions cut 0 bases from V and 5 bases from J, with 10 bases between. Germline V lookup: CDR1 SGHTA, CDR2 FQGTGA. The CDR3 runs to 14 residues. The CDR3, as DNA: TGTGCCAGCAGCTTAACCCCCCCAGGCGAGACCCAGTACTTC. It yields the protein CASSLTPPGETQYF.

J is TRBJ2-7 and V is TRBV30; 7 positions agree with TRBD2. V trimming: 3 bases; J trimming: 7 bases; junction bases outside the gene matches: 9. This CDR3 is built from 13 residues. CDR1 is GTSNPN and CDR2 is SVGIG in the germline V gene (reference sequence). DNA for the CDR3: TGTGCCTGGAGCGCGGGAGTACATAGTGAGCAGTACTTC. Protein sequence: CAWSAGVHSEQYF.

The chain recombines TRBV7-6 with TRBJ2-1, with 8 bases lining up with TRBD2. Unmatched junction bases numbered 4, after V lost 6 bases and J lost 3 bases. The CDR3 runs to 14 residues. CDR1 is SGHVS, CDR2 FNYEAQ, per germline. The CDR3 spells CASRAGAGYNEQFF. The CDR3 DNA is TGTGCCAGCAGAGCGGGGGCGGGCTACAATGAGCAGTTCTTC.

This clone was observed a single time. The junction shows a germline mismatch at one end, possibly a read error. The same CDR3 is also encoded by other DNA sequences in this sample. The genes are TRBV2 and TRBJ2-3; no definite D call. The CDR3 has 13 amino acids. Germline assignment: CDR1 SNHLY and CDR2 FYNNEI. CDR3 nucleotides: TGTGCCAGCAGCGAAGGACCAACAGATACGCAGTATTTT. Its protein product is CASSEGPTDTQYF.

The rearrangement links TRBV30 to TRBJ1-1; D is unclear. The germline V gene encodes CDR1 GTSNPN and CDR2 SVGIG (reference sequence). Trimming left V 5 bases short and J 0 bases short, with 7 bases between. This CDR3 region has 12 residues. The CDR3 loop reads CAWGSLNTEAFF. The CDR3 bases are TGTGCCTGGGGTTCATTGAACACTGAAGCTTTCTTT. The entire variable domain, with the rest obtained from reference TRBV30 and TRBJ1-1, is as follows: SQTIHQWPATLVQPVGSPLSLECTVEGTSNPNLYWYRQAAGRGLQLLFYSVGIGQISSEVPQNLSASRPQDRQFILSSKKLLLSDSGFYLCAWGSLNTEAFFGQGTRLTVV.

In this sample, this clone turned up once. The chain couples TRBV14 to TRBJ2-1, with a tentative D call TRBD2 (5 bases). The germline gives CDR1 SGHDN, CDR2 FVKESK. The ends were cut back, 0 bases at V and 0 bases at J, with 12 bases in the middle. The CDR3 totals 17 residues. The CDR3, as DNA: TGTGCCAGCAGCCAAGATCTTCAGCGGAGCTCCTACAATGAGCAGTTCTTC. It encodes CASSQDLQRSSYNEQFF. Supplemented by reference TRBV14 and TRBJ2-1, the full variable domain reads EAGVTQFPSHSVIEKGQTVTLRCDPISGHDNLYWYRRVMGKEIKFLLHFVKESKQDESGMPNNRFLAERTGGTYSTLKVQPAELEDSGVYFCASSQDLQRSSYNEQFFGPGTRLTVL.

This clone was counted only a few times. The chain employs TRBV13 and TRBJ2-3; 15 bases fit TRBD2. CDR1 is PRHDT and CDR2 is FYEKMQ in the germline V gene (reference sequence). This CDR3 comprises 17 residues. The V and J ends lost 4 bases and 0 bases, in that order; junction bases with no gene match: 2. The CDR3 protein is CASSSGLAGGSTDTQYF. The CDR3 nucleotides are TGTGCCAGCAGCTCGGGACTAGCGGGGGGAAGCACAGATACGCAGTATTTT.

The table lists this clone with a few counts. V is TRBV13 and J is TRBJ2-7; no definite D call. The length of the CDR3 is 13 residues. Looked up from germline, CDR1 is PRHDT and CDR2 is FYEKMQ (reference sequence). Deletions cut 1 base from V and 0 bases from J, with 4 bases between. CDR3 nucleotide sequence: TGTGCCAGCAGCTTAGCGTCCTCCTACGAGCAGTACTTC. The encoded protein is CASSLASSYEQYF.

This chain uses TRBV6-4 with TRBJ1-2; the D is unclear. V was trimmed by 3 bases and J by 4 bases, leaving 9 bases between them. This CDR3 is 13 amino acids long. Germline V gene data show CDR1 as MRHNA and CDR2 as SNTAGT. The CDR3 region is CASSEGLGYGYTF. The CDR3 DNA follows: TGTGCCAGCAGTGAGGGCCTAGGCTATGGCTACACCTTC.

This chain links TRBV13 with TRBJ1-5, with TRBD1 as a possible D gene (5 bases). The germline V gene encodes CDR1 PRHDT and CDR2 FYEKMQ (reference sequence). Trimming shortened V by 0 bases and J by 4 bases, and 7 bases separated the two germline ends. CDR3 length: 14 residues. The CDR3, as DNA: TGTGCCAGCAGCTTAGGGAGACAGAATCAGCCCCAGCATTTT. It is translated as CASSLGRQNQPQHF.

Points on this clone: Other DNA sequences in the sample encode the same CDR3. This chain links TRBV30 with TRBJ1-2, with D unclear. CDR3 length: 11 amino acids. Germline-derived CDR1 and CDR2 are GTSNPN and SVGIG (reference sequence). V was clipped by 0 bases and J by 8 bases, with 7 bases between them. The CDR3 DNA follows: TGTGCCTGGAGTGTAGGTGTGGGCTACACCTTC. Translating it yields CAWSVGVGYTF.

Concerning this clone itself: The same CDR3 arises from other DNA sequences in this sample as well. The chain is built from TRBV5-6 and TRBJ2-7; D is undetermined. CDR1 SGHDT and CDR2 YYEEEE come from the germline V gene. Trimming left V 0 bases short and J 0 bases short, with 4 bases between. The CDR3 has 13 residues. CDR3 region: CASSLGSSYEQYF. Here the CDR3 DNA reads TGTGCCAGCAGCTTGGGAAGCTCCTACGAGCAGTACTTC.

The chain uses TRBV5-4 and TRBJ2-3; TRBD2 is a possible D gene (6 bases). The CDR3 covers 12 residues. V was shortened by 3 bases and J by 8 bases, with 10 bases between the two germline ends. Germline CDR1 is SGHNT and CDR2 is YYREEE (reference sequence). CDR3 in amino acids: CASSSGDSTQYF. The CDR3 DNA reads TGTGCCAGCAGCTCGGGGGATTCTACGCAGTATTTT.

This clone was found a few times. This rearrangement joins TRBV27 to TRBJ1-5; no firm D call. Germline-derived CDR1 and CDR2 are MNHEY and SMNVEV (reference sequence). This CDR3 has 15 amino acids. Trimming stripped 7 bases from V and 2 bases from J, with 15 bases between. The CDR3 bases are TGTGCCAGCATGGAGGGTGGTAGGGGCAATCAGCCCCAGCATTTT. The encoded protein is CASMEGGRGNQPQHF.

This clone has a single count. The V gene is TRBV7-2, the J gene TRBJ2-7; TRBD1 is a possible D gene (6 bases). The V end was cut by 5 bases, the J end by 1 base, with 15 bases between. The CDR3 is 15 residues long. Germline values: CDR1 SGHTA, CDR2 FQGNSA. Here the CDR3 reads CASSSSPGTSYEQYF. In DNA, the CDR3 is TGTGCCAGCAGCAGTAGCCCCGGGACATCCTACGAGCAGTACTTC. Filled out from reference TRBV7-2 and TRBJ2-7, the complete variable domain reads GAGVSQSPSNKVTEKGKDVELRCDPISGHTALYWYRQSLGQGLEFLIYFQGNSAPDKSGLPSDRFSAERTGGSVSTLTIQRTQQEDSAVYLCASSSSPGTSYEQYFGPGTRLTVT.

J is TRBJ2-7 and V is TRBV7-6, with D possibly TRBD1 on 5 matching bases. V gave up 0 bases and J gave up 5 bases, with 8 bases separating them. The CDR3 has 13 amino acids. The germline CDR1 and CDR2 sequences are SGHVS and FNYEAQ. CDR3 DNA sequence: TGTGCCAGCAGCTTAGCCGCAGGGAACGAGCAGTACTTC. Translation gives CASSLAAGNEQYF.

This chain connects TRBV4-1 to TRBJ2-7; 8 bases align to TRBD1. Germline CDR1 and CDR2: MGHRA and YSYEKL. This CDR3 has 15 residues. V dropped 1 base and J dropped 9; count of bases not matched to a gene: 11. CDR3: CASSQVTGGILGQYF. CDR3 bases: TGCGCCAGCAGCCAAGTAACAGGGGGTATACTTGGGCAGTACTTC.